These 8 T cell receptor beta chains came from one sample sequenced in a study of shared clonotypes between healthy human individuals. Profiling relied on immunoSEQ multiplex PCR, and the TCRdb table lists in-frame clones only, not all of them. The sample shows 650,000 to 800,000 clones, roughly nine tenths of them seen only once. Terminally differentiated effector memory CD45RA+ cells were left out of the naive CD8 fraction, which was CD45RO-negative and positively selected for CCR7. Sequenced sample: naive CD8+ T cells sorted from blood. These receptors came from a man aged 30 to 45 in good health.

In the case of this clone: The junction departs from the called germline gene at one end, perhaps through a read error. J is TRBJ2-3 and V is TRBV7-7; D may correspond to TRBD1 or TRBD2 (5 bases each). CDR3 length: 13 residues. The V gene's germline CDR1 is SSHAT and CDR2 FNYEAQ (reference sequence). The DNA for the CDR3 is TGTGCTAGCAGCCACGGGGCGCGGGATACGCAGTATTTT. It codes for CASSHGARDTQYF.

The J gene is TRBJ2-6, the V gene TRBV27, with D perhaps TRBD2 (6 bases). CDR3 length: 16 residues. Germline V lookup: CDR1 MNHEY, CDR2 SMNVEV (reference sequence). V dropped 3 bases and J dropped 4 bases, with 13 bases sitting between them. DNA for the CDR3: TGTGCCAGCAGTTTGACGGGGGTTTGGGGGGCCAACGTCCTGACTTTC. This translates into CASSLTGVWGANVLTF. Full variable domain (rest looked up from reference TRBV27 and TRBJ2-6): EAQVTQNPRYLITVTGKKLTVTCSQNMNHEYMSWYRQDPGLGLRQIYYSMNVEVTDKGDVPEGYKVSRKEKRNFPLILESPSPNQTSLYFCASSLTGVWGANVLTFGAGSRLTVL.

A few counts support this clone. The rearrangement links TRBV11-2 to TRBJ2-6; D is uncertain. This CDR3 is 13 amino acids long. The V end was cut by 3 bases, the J end by 3 bases, with 3 bases between. The germline V gene has CDR1 SGHAT and CDR2 FQNNGV. The CDR3 DNA follows: TGTGCCAGCAGCTTCAATGGGGCCAACGTCCTGACTTTC. Translation: CASSFNGANVLTF.

The rearrangement links TRBV11-3 to TRBJ2-5; D assignment may be TRBD1 or TRBD2 (6 bases each). Germline CDR1 SGHNT, CDR2 YENEEA. Trimming stripped 5 bases from V and 4 bases from J, with 8 bases between. The CDR3 has 12 amino acids. The CDR3 bases are TGTGCCAGCAGCGGAGGGGGAGAGACCCAGTACTTC. Translated, it gives CASSGGGETQYF.

The chain is built from TRBV30 and TRBJ2-1; 7 bases are a match to TRBD1. The CDR3 covers 16 residues. V lost 0 bases, J lost 0 bases, and 5 bases stayed unmatched. From germline, CDR1 is GTSNPN and CDR2 SVGIG (reference sequence). CDR3 sequence reads: CAWSVGGLYSYNEQFF. The CDR3 DNA is TGTGCCTGGAGTGTAGGGGGCCTCTACTCCTACAATGAGCAGTTCTTC.

The V and J genes are TRBV25-1 and TRBJ2-5, with 7 bases lining up with TRBD1. The CDR3 has 12 residues. Unmatched junction bases numbered 5, after V lost 4 bases and J lost 9 bases. CDR1 is MGHDK and CDR2 is SYGVNS in the germline V gene. The CDR3: CASSATQGAQYF. The CDR3 DNA sequence: TGTGCCAGCAGTGCCACCCAGGGGGCCCAGTACTTC.

The chain recombines TRBV11-2 with TRBJ2-6, with D uncertain. V lost 0 bases to trimming and J lost 4 bases, with 16 bases between them. The germline CDR1 and CDR2 sequences are SGHAT and FQNNGV. The CDR3 has 18 residues. This CDR3 is CASSLEPVFTLGANVLTF. The DNA of the CDR3 is TGTGCCAGCAGCTTAGAACCAGTTTTCACTCTGGGGGCCAACGTCCTGACTTTC.

The V call is TRBV27, the J call TRBJ2-7; D gene ambiguous. Germline-derived CDR1 and CDR2 are MNHEY and SMNVEV (reference sequence). The V and J ends lost 7 bases and 0 bases respectively, with 13 bases between them. This CDR3 is 14 amino acids long. The CDR3 bases are TGTGCCAGCAAAGACACCCGGAGCTCCTACGAGCAGTACTTC. It is translated as CASKDTRSSYEQYF.